These 19 T cell receptor beta chains came from one sample sequenced in a study of Tregs in tolerant kidney transplant recipients. Some clones are missing from TCRdb's copy, which holds only in-frame ones; the method was immunoSEQ multiplex PCR. The sample carries 15,000 to 25,000 clones, under 70% recorded once. The antigens these receptors bind are not known. Specimen: Tregs from blood cultured with allogeneic cells. The receptors stem from a human donor in good health.

V is TRBV6-5 and J is TRBJ1-1; 9 bases fit TRBD1. CDR1 and CDR2 from the germline V gene are MNHEY and SVGAGI. The CDR3 is 14 residues long. J was trimmed by 6 bases and V by 2 bases; bases with no gene match: 4. CDR3 amino acids: CASSYDRGGAEAFF. CDR3 sequence (DNA): TGTGCCAGCAGTTACGACAGGGGGGGGGCTGAAGCTTTCTTT.

This chain uses TRBV5-6 with TRBJ1-3; D unresolved. The CDR3 sequence is 16 residues long. Trimming stripped 3 bases from V and 0 bases from J, with 13 bases between. Germline values: CDR1 SGHDT, CDR2 YYEEEE. DNA of the CDR3: TGTGCCAGCAGCTCGCCGGGCGGCCGCTCTGGAAACACCATATATTTT. Its protein is CASSSPGGRSGNTIYF.

This clone was counted only a few times. The chain links TRBV19 to TRBJ1-2; 7 bases agree with TRBD1. The CDR3 totals 13 residues. J was trimmed by 4 bases and V by 6 bases; bases with no gene match: 5. CDR1 LNHDA and CDR2 SQIVND come from the germline V gene (reference sequence). The CDR3 reads CASRTQGPYGYTF. The DNA for the CDR3 is TGTGCCAGTAGGACACAGGGGCCCTATGGCTACACCTTC.

The chain carries TRBV7-8 and TRBJ1-5; D might be TRBD1 (5 bases). This CDR3 is 15 amino acids long. Germline V gene sequence: CDR1 SGHVS, CDR2 FQNEAQ. V shed 0 bases and J shed 1 base, with 7 bases lying between them. The CDR3 sequence: CASSLAGGSNQPQHF. The CDR3 nucleotides are TGTGCCAGCAGCTTAGCTGGGGGGAGCAATCAGCCCCAGCATTTT.

The chain is built from TRBV7-2 and TRBJ1-2; tentatively, D is TRBD1 (5 bases). Germline V lookup: CDR1 SGHTA, CDR2 FQGNSA. Trimming shortened V by 4 bases and J by 7 bases, and 16 bases separated the two germline ends. This CDR3 region has 14 residues. CDR3 in DNA: TGTGCCAGCAGCTCCAACGGGGCGTTAGGTGGCTACACCTTC. Protein product: CASSSNGALGGYTF.

The chain joins TRBV6-1 to TRBJ1-5; TRBD1 matches 7 bases. CDR3 length: 15 amino acids. The V and J ends lost 0 bases and 5 bases, in that order; junction bases with no gene match: 4. CDR1 is MNHNS and CDR2 is SASEGT in the germline V gene. CDR3 region: CASSEAGQPDQPQHF. In DNA, the CDR3 is TGTGCCAGCAGTGAAGCGGGACAGCCGGATCAGCCCCAGCATTTT.

V gene TRBV18 combines with J gene TRBJ2-1; 10 bases fit TRBD2. This CDR3 spans 17 amino acids. Unmatched junction bases numbered 7, after V lost 2 bases and J lost 3 bases. The germline CDR1 and CDR2 sequences are KGHSH and LQKENI. The chain's CDR3 is CASSPRASGGLYNEQFF. In DNA, the CDR3 is TGTGCCAGCTCACCAAGGGCTAGCGGGGGCCTCTACAATGAGCAGTTCTTC.

The chain employs TRBV6-6 and TRBJ2-7, with 10 bases identical to TRBD2. After removal of 0 bases from V and 1 base from J, the junction contained 0 bases not matched to a gene. Germline V gene lookup returns CDR1 MNHNY and CDR2 SVGAGI (reference sequence). The CDR3 sequence is 15 residues long. The CDR3 loop is CASSYSAGGSYEQYF. CDR3 DNA: TGTGCCAGCAGTTACTCAGCGGGAGGGTCCTACGAGCAGTACTTC.

This rearrangement joins TRBV5-1 to TRBJ2-1; 11 nucleotides align to TRBD2. The CDR3 has 18 residues. V shed 4 bases, J shed 0 bases, and the junction held 9 bases outside the gene matches. Looked up from germline, CDR1 is SGHRS and CDR2 is YFSETQ. As DNA, the CDR3 is TGCGCCAGCAGCCCGCTAGCGGGAGGCGGGAGCTCCTACAATGAGCAGTTCTTC. The encoded protein is CASSPLAGGGSSYNEQFF.

The chain joins TRBV6-5 to TRBJ1-1; D ambiguous. This CDR3 region has 13 residues. Germline V gene lookup returns CDR1 MNHEY and CDR2 SVGAGI. The germline V and J ends were trimmed by 2 bases and 1 base, with 5 bases remaining between them. The CDR3 protein is CASSYGRNTEAFF. CDR3 DNA: TGTGCCAGCAGTTACGGAAGGAACACTGAAGCTTTCTTT.

In its sample, this clone was seen a few times. The chain recombines TRBV9 with TRBJ2-3; D remains unclear. Trimming took off 4 bases at V and 5 bases at J, with 17 bases between the two ends. Germline loops: CDR1 SGDLS, CDR2 YYNGEE. The CDR3 is made up of 15 amino acids. The CDR3 DNA follows: TGTGCCAGCAGCCCCCGGCCGGCTGGTGGAGATACGCAGTATTTT. This encodes CASSPRPAGGDTQYF.

The chain recombines TRBV12-5 with TRBJ1-1, with 8 bases that match TRBD1. Germline CDR1 and CDR2: LGHNT and FRNRAP. CDR3 length: 13 residues. The V segment lost 7 bases and the J segment 4 bases; nucleotides outside the gene matches: 5. CDR3 amino acids: CASVLQGGTEAFF. In DNA, the CDR3 is TGTGCTAGTGTCCTACAGGGGGGCACTGAAGCTTTCTTT.

This clone showed up just once. The chain has TRBV5-1 and TRBJ2-2, with 8 bases aligning to TRBD2. CDR3 length: 16 residues. J was trimmed by 3 bases and V by 4 bases; bases with no gene match: 8. Germline CDR1 and CDR2: SGHRS and YFSETQ. CDR3 nucleotide sequence: TGCGCCAGCAGCCTGCTGAGCGGGAGAGACACCGGGGAGCTGTTTTTT. Translated, it gives CASSLLSGRDTGELFF.

A few counts support this clone. The rearrangement links TRBV2 to TRBJ2-5, with 12 bases aligning to TRBD2. Losses at the gene ends were 6 bases for V and 0 bases for J; bases not matched to a gene: 8. The V gene's germline CDR1 is SNHLY and CDR2 FYNNEI. The CDR3 runs to 17 residues. The CDR3 loop reads CASSHGLAGRYQETQYF. As DNA, the CDR3 is TGTGCCAGCAGCCATGGACTAGCGGGGAGGTACCAAGAGACCCAGTACTTC.

The DNA for the CDR3 is TGTGCCAGCAGCGGGTCGTCCCCTGGCTACGAGCAGTACTTC. Its protein product is CASSGSSPGYEQYF. The J gene is TRBJ2-7, the V gene TRBV5-5; no clear D. The germline gives CDR1 SGHKS, CDR2 YYEKEE (reference sequence). The CDR3 runs to 14 residues. The V and J ends lost 4 bases and 3 bases respectively, with 14 bases between them.

The rearrangement uses TRBV7-4 and TRBJ1-1; weak D call: TRBD1 (5 bases). The CDR3 consists of 12 residues. In germline, CDR1 is SGHVT, CDR2 SQSDAQ. V was shortened by 6 bases and J by 5 bases, with 10 bases between the two germline ends. The DNA of the CDR3 is TGTGCCAGCAGGAGGGCAGGGACTGAAGCTTTCTTT. Translated, it gives CASRRAGTEAFF.

This clone has more than one count but fewer than ten. The chain recombines TRBV7-2 with TRBJ2-7; D is uncertain. The germline CDR1 and CDR2 sequences are SGHTA and FQGNSA. Trimming took off 4 bases at V and 4 bases at J, with 8 bases between the two ends. The CDR3 length is 12 residues. DNA of the CDR3: TGTGCCAGCAGCTCCTACAGTTACGAGCAGTACTTC. As protein: CASSSYSYEQYF.

J is TRBJ1-2 and V is TRBV6-6; D is ambiguous. CDR3 length equals 13 residues. V lost 0 bases and J 4 bases, leaving 6 bases between the germline ends. The germline gives CDR1 MNHNY, CDR2 SVGAGI (reference sequence). DNA of the CDR3: TGTGCCAGCAGTTACTCGGGCAGCTATGGCTACACCTTC. The encoded protein is CASSYSGSYGYTF.

The chain uses TRBV30 and TRBJ1-4; D possibly corresponds to TRBD1 (6 bases). V lost 1 base and J lost 7, with 19 bases in between. Per the germline V gene, CDR1 is GTSNPN and CDR2 is SVGIG (reference sequence). The CDR3 runs 16 residues. In DNA, the CDR3 is TGTGCCTGGAGTGGGGGCTACAGGGTGGTGGGTGAAAAACTGTTTTTT. Its translation is CAWSGGYRVVGEKLFF. Full variable domain (remainder filled in from reference TRBV30 and TRBJ1-4): SQTIHQWPATLVQPVGSPLSLECTVEGTSNPNLYWYRQAAGRGLQLLFYSVGIGQISSEVPQNLSASRPQDRQFILSSKKLLLSDSGFYLCAWSGGYRVVGEKLFFGSGTQLSVL.